One sample yielded the 22 T cell receptor beta chains listed below, sequenced in a study of regulatory T cells in long-lasting Graves disease. Regarding time point: newly diagnosed GD, antithyroid drugs for less than 3 months. After RNA was extracted from PBMCs, the TCR library was made from it. Arm-PCR with iRepertoire HTBI primers amplified the CDR3 regions for these TCR beta libraries. TCRdb called the multiplex PCR reads again in MiXCR, with one record for every CDR3 protein. There are 400,000 to 500,000 distinct CDR3 sequences in the sample; 12% to 15% occur only once, and roughly 18% lies in the top ten. The data also belong to a second study, concerning T cells in Graves' hyperthyroidism and ophthalmopathy.

The sequencing used peripheral blood mononuclear cells (PBMCs), collected at new diagnosis, from a patient treated with antithyroid drugs. Receptor source: a woman between 45 and 65 years old with Graves disease.

The table lists this clonotype with many counts. The chain combines TRBV5-1 with TRBJ1-3; 8 bases are a match to TRBD1. This CDR3 has 15 amino acids. Trimming at V came to 3 bases and at J to 2 bases, leaving 4 bases not matched to a gene. CDR1 is SGHRS, CDR2 YFSETQ, per germline. Here the CDR3 DNA reads TGCGCCAGCAGCTCAACAGGGGGAACTGGAAACACCATATATTTT. Protein sequence: CASSSTGGTGNTIYF.

This clonotype was seen ten or more times. The chain is built from TRBV20-1 and TRBJ2-2, with unresolved D. The CDR3 spans 13 residues. Germline V gives CDR1 DFQATT, CDR2 SNEGSKA (reference sequence). Trimming removed 5 bases at V and 5 bases at J, with 12 bases between. Here the CDR3 reads CSALNFGTGELFF. CDR3 nucleotides: TGCAGTGCTCTAAATTTTGGGACCGGGGAGCTGTTTTTT.

This clonotype has ten or more counts. The chain uses TRBV4-2 and TRBJ2-7; 11 bases are a match to TRBD1. Germline V gives CDR1 LGHNA, CDR2 YNFKEQ. This CDR3 region has 13 residues. Trimming removed 4 bases from V and 6 bases from J; junction bases left unmatched: 2. The CDR3 DNA reads TGTGCCAGCAGCCGGGACAGGGGGAGCGAGCAGTACTTC. Encoded protein: CASSRDRGSEQYF.

This clonotype was detected many times. The V call is TRBV28, the J call TRBJ2-5; 8 bases fit TRBD1. Germline V lookup: CDR1 MDHEN, CDR2 SYDVKM. Trimming took 6 bases from V and 3 from J; bases not matched to a gene: 9. The CDR3 runs 15 residues. The DNA for the CDR3 is TGTGCCAGCAGCCCCCTCCCGGACAGGGAAGAGACCCAGTACTTC. Its protein product is CASSPLPDREETQYF.

This clonotype was detected ten times or more. This chain uses TRBV28 with TRBJ1-4; D not resolved. With 4 bases removed from V and 4 bases from J, the gap between germline ends came to 10 bases. The germline V gene encodes CDR1 MDHEN and CDR2 SYDVKM. The CDR3 covers 14 residues. This CDR3 is CASSSESFNEKLFF. In DNA, the CDR3 is TGTGCCAGCAGTTCGGAAAGTTTTAATGAAAAACTGTTTTTT.

This clonotype was counted ten times or more. The V and J genes are TRBV7-2 and TRBJ2-7; D perhaps matches TRBD2 (5 bases). Germline V gives CDR1 SGHTA, CDR2 FQGNSA. V lost 2 bases to trimming and J lost 2 bases, with 10 bases between them. CDR3 length: 14 amino acids. Here the CDR3 DNA reads TGTGCCAGCAGCTTACTTGGGGAGCCCTACGAGCAGTACTTC. It is translated as CASSLLGEPYEQYF. The complete variable domain, with remaining parts taken from reference TRBV7-2 and TRBJ2-7, reads GAGVSQSPSNKVTEKGKDVELRCDPISGHTALYWYRQSLGQGLEFLIYFQGNSAPDKSGLPSDRFSAERTGGSVSTLTIQRTQQEDSAVYLCASSLLGEPYEQYFGPGTRLTVT.

The chain links TRBV3-1 to TRBJ2-3; D is tentatively TRBD1 or TRBD2 (6 bases each). Looked up from germline, CDR1 is LGHDT and CDR2 is YNNKEL (reference sequence). Trimming left V 1 base short and J 0 bases short, with 17 bases between. The CDR3 spans 18 residues. CDR3 coding DNA: TGTGCCAGCAGCCAAGTTTTCATAGGAGGGGGAAGCACAGATACGCAGTATTTT. It yields the protein CASSQVFIGGGSTDTQYF.

This clonotype was counted between two and nine times. This sequence joins TRBV18 and TRBJ1-2; TRBD1 matches 7 bases. V was pared by 3 bases and J by 4 bases, with 8 bases of the junction left unmatched. The CDR3 spans 15 residues. Germline V gene lookup returns CDR1 KGHSH and CDR2 LQKENI. CDR3 nucleotides: TGTGCCAGCTCACCGCCTGGACAGGCCACCTATGGCTACACCTTC. It encodes CASSPPGQATYGYTF.

This clonotype was counted at least ten times. The chain combines TRBV2 with TRBJ2-3; 8 bases line up with TRBD2. The V and J ends lost 5 bases and 2 bases, in that order; junction bases with no gene match: 6. The germline V gene encodes CDR1 SNHLY and CDR2 FYNNEI. The CDR3 extends over 15 amino acids. This CDR3 reads CASSQVAGLTDTQYF. The CDR3 region has the DNA TGTGCCAGCAGTCAAGTAGCGGGACTCACAGATACGCAGTATTTT.

The V and J genes are TRBV25-1 and TRBJ2-2; possibly TRBD1 for D (6 bases). The CDR3 is made up of 17 amino acids. V was pared by 1 base and J by 6 bases, with 18 bases between. CDR1 is MGHDK, CDR2 SYGVNS, per germline. As DNA, the CDR3 is TGTGCCAGCAGTGAATCTCCAGGGGAGAGGAATGCCGGGGAGCTGTTTTTT. The encoded protein is CASSESPGERNAGELFF.

The table lists this clonotype with a few counts. The rearrangement links TRBV15 to TRBJ2-1; either TRBD1 or TRBD2 may supply D (5 bases each). V lost 1 base and J lost 8, with 15 bases in between. Looked up from germline, CDR1 is LNHNV and CDR2 is YYDKDF (reference sequence). The CDR3 is made up of 15 amino acids. CDR3 in DNA: TGTGCCACCAGCAGAGGTCTATTAGGGGAGTATGAGCAGTTCTTC. Translating it yields CATSRGLLGEYEQFF.

As to this clonotype: It may be a read error: a sequence one base away is much more abundant. The gene calls are TRBV6-1 and TRBJ2-3, with D tentatively TRBD2 (6 bases). The CDR3 runs 14 residues. Germline V CDR1 and CDR2: MNHNS, SASEGT. The CDR3 is CASSGGRSTVTQYF. The CDR3 DNA sequence: TGTGCCAGCAGCGGGGGACGGAGCACAGTTACGCAGTATTTT.

This clonotype showed up just a few times. This may arise from a read error, as a much more abundant clone is one base away. The chain uses TRBV27 and TRBJ1-1; 10 bases agree with TRBD1. In germline, CDR1 is MNHEY, CDR2 SMNVEV (reference sequence). The junction had 10 bases not matched to a gene; V was cut back by 6 bases and J by 6 bases. CDR3 size: 15 residues. The CDR3 DNA reads TGTGCCAGCAGATTTAGGACAGGGGGGTGGGCTGAAGCTTTCTTT. Its protein is CASRFRTGGWAEAFF.

The rearrangement links TRBV20-1 to TRBJ1-6; D gene uncertain. Trimming left V 4 bases short and J 5 bases short, with 12 bases between. The CDR3 covers 14 residues. CDR1 and CDR2 (germline): DFQATT, SNEGSKA (reference sequence). The DNA of the CDR3 is TGCAGTGCTACGGCAGACTCAAATAATTCACCCCTCCACTTT. It codes for CSATADSNNSPLHF.

This clonotype was counted at least ten times. The genes are TRBV28 and TRBJ2-1; no clear D. The V end lost 2 bases, the J end lost 3 bases, and 14 bases lay between the germline ends. The CDR3 is 16 residues long. CDR1 and CDR2 (germline): MDHEN, SYDVKM. This CDR3 is CASSLVPEVDYNEQFF. The CDR3, as DNA: TGTGCCAGCAGTTTAGTCCCGGAAGTAGACTACAATGAGCAGTTCTTC.

This clonotype was observed many times. V usage is TRBV4-2 and J usage is TRBJ2-7; 8 nucleotides align to TRBD1. Trimming removed 3 bases from V and 4 bases from J; junction bases left unmatched: 5. Germline CDR1 LGHNA, CDR2 YNFKEQ. The CDR3 spans 14 residues. CDR3 residues: CASSQVGQEYEQYF. CDR3 coding DNA: TGTGCCAGCAGCCAGGTGGGACAGGAGTACGAGCAGTACTTC.

This clonotype was detected ten times or more. The chain carries TRBV18 and TRBJ2-3, with D unresolved. Between the trimmed V and J ends, which lost 0 bases and 5 bases, there was a span of 15 bases. Germline CDR1 and CDR2: KGHSH and LQKENI. The CDR3 length is 16 residues. In nucleotides, the CDR3 is TGTGCCAGCTCACCACCGGGAAGGGTCGGACGAGATACGCAGTATTTT. Protein: CASSPPGRVGRDTQYF.

The chain recombines TRBV28 with TRBJ2-7, with 8 bases fitting TRBD1. CDR1 is MDHEN and CDR2 is SYDVKM in the germline V gene. With V trimmed by 6 bases and J by 6 bases, 10 bases remained unmatched. The CDR3 loop spans 14 amino acids. Here the CDR3 reads CASRTPGQDAEQYF. The CDR3 DNA is TGTGCCAGCAGAACTCCGGGACAGGATGCCGAGCAGTACTTC.

This clonotype has a single count. The CDR3 here is CASSKGTDTDTQYF. CDR3 in DNA: TGTGCCAGCAGTAAGGGGACAGACACAGATACGCAGTATTTT. The chain couples TRBV2 to TRBJ2-3; TRBD1 matches 7 bases. The germline gives CDR1 SNHLY, CDR2 FYNNEI. The CDR3 length is 14 residues. The ends lost 5 bases at V and 2 bases at J; junction bases unmatched: 4.

This clonotype was seen only once. The chain combines TRBV6-9 with TRBJ2-1, with 8 bases matching TRBD2. The CDR3 contains 16 residues. Per the germline V gene, CDR1 is MNHGY and CDR2 is SVAAGI. J was trimmed by 6 bases and V by 2 bases; bases with no gene match: 9. The DNA of the CDR3 is TGTGCCAGCAGTTATACTAGCGGTGGGGATTTCAATGAGCAGTTCTTC. Translating it yields CASSYTSGGDFNEQFF.

This clonotype was counted ten times or more. This chain links TRBV20-1 with TRBJ2-1; 11 bases fit TRBD2. CDR1 and CDR2 from the germline V gene are DFQATT and SNEGSKA (reference sequence). The CDR3 runs 14 residues. The V segment lost 5 bases and the J segment 4 bases; nucleotides outside the gene matches: 4. The DNA for the CDR3 is TGCAGTGCTTTAGCGGGAGGGTTATACAATGAGCAGTTCTTC. This translates into CSALAGGLYNEQFF.

This clonotype was counted ten times or more. The chain is built from TRBV27 and TRBJ2-1, with TRBD2 matching over 10 bases. In germline, CDR1 is MNHEY, CDR2 SMNVEV (reference sequence). This CDR3 has 16 amino acids. The J segment lost 4 bases and the V segment lost 7 bases, leaving 10 bases of the junction unmatched. The DNA of the CDR3 is TGTGCCAGCACTAATGGGGCTAGCGGGAGTTACAATGAGCAGTTCTTC. This translates into CASTNGASGSYNEQFF.